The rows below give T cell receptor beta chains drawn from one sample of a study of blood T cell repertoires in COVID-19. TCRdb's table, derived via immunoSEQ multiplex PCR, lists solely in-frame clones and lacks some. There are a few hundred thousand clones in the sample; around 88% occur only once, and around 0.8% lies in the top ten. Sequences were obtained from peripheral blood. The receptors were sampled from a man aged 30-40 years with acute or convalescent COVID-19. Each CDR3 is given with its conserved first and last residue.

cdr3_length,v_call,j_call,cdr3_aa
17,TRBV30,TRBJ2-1,CAWSGTSGSGAYNEQFF
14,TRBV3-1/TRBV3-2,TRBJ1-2,CASSQMTGDYGYTF
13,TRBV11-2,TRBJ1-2,CASSLESFYGYTF
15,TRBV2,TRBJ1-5,CASRSTGVSNQPQHF
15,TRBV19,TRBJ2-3,CASRKERGRADTQYF
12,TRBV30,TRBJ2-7,CAWSFKLGEQYF
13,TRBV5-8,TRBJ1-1,CASTIRANTEAFF
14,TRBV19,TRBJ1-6,CASRTGQGISPLHF
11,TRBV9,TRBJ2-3,CASGLRDTQYF
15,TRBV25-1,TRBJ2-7,CASSTISGRSYEQYF
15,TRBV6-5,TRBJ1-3,CASRVSGFSGNTIYF
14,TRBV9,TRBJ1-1,CASTRVGGGARAFF
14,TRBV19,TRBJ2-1,CASSRRGGNNEQFF
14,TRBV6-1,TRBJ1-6,CASSELQGGSPLHF
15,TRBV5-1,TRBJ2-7,CASRSYLSPGGEQYF
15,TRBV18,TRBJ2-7,CASSPPRLAGGEQYF
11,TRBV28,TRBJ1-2,CASSAGYGYTF
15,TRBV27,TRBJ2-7,CASSSSGTGRYEQYF
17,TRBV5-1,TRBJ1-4,CASSPEPLTGGNEKLFF
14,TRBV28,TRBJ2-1,CASLGTEPYNEQFF
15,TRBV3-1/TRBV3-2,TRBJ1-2,CASSRTEGTAYGYTF
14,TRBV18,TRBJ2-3,CASSPGQSTDTQYF
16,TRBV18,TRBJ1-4,CASSRTGTTGYEKLFF
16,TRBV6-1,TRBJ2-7,CASSESASYSSYEQYF
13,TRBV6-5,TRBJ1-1,CAVRRIQSTEAFF
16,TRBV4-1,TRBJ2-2,CASSQDLGQNTGELFF
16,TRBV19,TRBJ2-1,CASSRSSGLIYNEQFF
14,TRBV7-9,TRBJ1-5,CASSSPFSNQPQHF
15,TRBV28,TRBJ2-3,CASSVQGRRADTQYF
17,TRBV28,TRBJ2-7,CASSLRAGSMVVSEQYF
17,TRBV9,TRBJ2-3,CASSVELRRGGADTQYF
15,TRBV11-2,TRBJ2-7,CASSQSGGPVYEQYF
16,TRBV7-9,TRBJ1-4,CASSSPDRATNEKLFF
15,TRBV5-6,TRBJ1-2,CASSLYGTGAYGYTF
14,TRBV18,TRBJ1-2,CASSLQSLNYGYTF
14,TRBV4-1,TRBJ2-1,CASSQPRLAGVEFF
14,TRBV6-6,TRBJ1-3,CASSYSRNGNTIYF
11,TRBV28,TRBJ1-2,CASIGDYGYTF
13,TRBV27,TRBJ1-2,CASSRQVSEGYTF
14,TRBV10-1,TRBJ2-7,CASSEGGSRYEQYF